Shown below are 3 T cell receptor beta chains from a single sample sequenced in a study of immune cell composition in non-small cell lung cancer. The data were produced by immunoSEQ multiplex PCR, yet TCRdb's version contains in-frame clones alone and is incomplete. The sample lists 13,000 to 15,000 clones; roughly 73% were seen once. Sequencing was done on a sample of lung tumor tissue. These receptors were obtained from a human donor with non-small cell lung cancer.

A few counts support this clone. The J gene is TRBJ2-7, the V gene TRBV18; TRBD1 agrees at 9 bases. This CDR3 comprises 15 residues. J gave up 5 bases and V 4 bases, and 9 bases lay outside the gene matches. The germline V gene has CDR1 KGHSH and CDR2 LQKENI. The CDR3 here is CASSLSGDRVNEQYF. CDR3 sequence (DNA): TGTGCCAGCTCACTAAGTGGGGACAGGGTAAACGAGCAGTACTTC.

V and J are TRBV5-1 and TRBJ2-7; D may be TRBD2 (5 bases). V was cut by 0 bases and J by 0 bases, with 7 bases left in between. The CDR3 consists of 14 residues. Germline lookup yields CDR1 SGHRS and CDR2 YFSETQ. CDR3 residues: CASSLGTSSYEQYF. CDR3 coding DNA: TGCGCCAGCAGCTTGGGTACTAGCTCCTACGAGCAGTACTTC. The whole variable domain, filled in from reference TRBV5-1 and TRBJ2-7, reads KAGVTQTPRYLIKTRGQQVTLSCSPISGHRSVSWYQQTPGQGLQFLFEYFSETQRNKGNFPGRFSGRQFSNSRSEMNVSTLELGDSALYLCASSLGTSSYEQYFGPGTRLTVT.

The CDR3 nucleotides are TGTGCCAGCAGCTTGGGAAGCGGGGGGGCCGGCAATGAGCAGTTCTTC. Its translation is CASSLGSGGAGNEQFF. This chain joins TRBV5-6 and TRBJ2-1, with 10 bases identical to TRBD2. With V trimmed by 0 bases and J by 6 bases, 6 bases remained unmatched. The length of the CDR3 is 16 residues. The germline CDR1 and CDR2 sequences are SGHDT and YYEEEE. The complete variable domain, with remaining parts taken from reference TRBV5-6 and TRBJ2-1, reads DAGVTQSPTHLIKTRGQQVTLRCSPKSGHDTVSWYQQALGQGPQFIFQYYEEEERQRGNFPDRFSGHQFPNYSSELNVNALLLGDSALYLCASSLGSGGAGNEQFFGPGTRLTVL.